Below are 16 T cell receptor beta chains sequenced from a single sample in a study of blood T cell repertoires in COVID-19. Here immunoSEQ multiplex PCR was the method, and the copy in TCRdb shows in-frame clones only, minus some. The repertoire holds 300,000 to 350,000 clones, with about nine tenths as singletons. The sequenced sample was peripheral blood. All receptors derive from a woman aged 25 to 39 with COVID-19, enrolled during active disease.

This chain connects TRBV28 to TRBJ1-4, with 7 bases matching TRBD1. Germline assignment: CDR1 MDHEN and CDR2 SYDVKM. V lost 3 bases, J lost 10 bases, and 8 bases stayed unmatched. The CDR3 spans 14 residues. The CDR3 DNA follows: TGTGCCAGCAGTTTCGACCGGCCAGGGGGAAAACTGTTTTTT. Translating it yields CASSFDRPGGKLFF. Combining the CDR3 with reference TRBV28 and TRBJ1-4 gives the whole variable domain DVKVTQSSRYLVKRTGEKVFLECVQDMDHENMFWYRQDPGLGLRLIYFSYDVKMKEKGDIPEGYSVSREKKERFSLILESASTNQTSMYLCASSFDRPGGKLFFGSGTQLSVL.

The chain couples TRBV11-1 to TRBJ1-1, with a tentative D call TRBD1 (5 bases). Germline V gene lookup returns CDR1 SGHAT and CDR2 FQDESV (reference sequence). This CDR3 has 14 residues. Trimming cost V 6 bases and J 5 bases, with 16 bases left between them. The CDR3 nucleotides are TGTGCCAGCAGTTCCGACAGCATAGGAACTGAAGCTTTCTTT. It yields the protein CASSSDSIGTEAFF.

This CDR3 is CASSLSGRSSYNEQFF. The CDR3, as DNA: TGTGCCAGCAGTTTAAGCGGCAGAAGCTCCTACAATGAGCAGTTCTTC. The chain uses TRBV6-5 and TRBJ2-1; maybe TRBD2 (5 bases). This CDR3 spans 16 amino acids. Deletions cut 4 bases from V and 0 bases from J, with 13 bases between. Germline V CDR1 and CDR2: MNHEY, SVGAGI.

The genes are TRBV5-4 and TRBJ2-1, with 8 bases that match TRBD2. The germline V gene encodes CDR1 SGHNT and CDR2 YYREEE (reference sequence). The ends lost 1 base at V and 6 bases at J; junction bases unmatched: 9. The CDR3 covers 16 residues. The CDR3 DNA sequence: TGTGCCAGCAGCTTGAGCAGCCGGGGGGGCGGCAATGAGCAGTTCTTC. Protein sequence: CASSLSSRGGGNEQFF. Drawing the rest from reference TRBV5-4 and TRBJ2-1, the complete variable domain is ETGVTQSPTHLIKTRGQQVTLRCSSQSGHNTVSWYQQALGQGPQFIFQYYREEENGRGNFPPRFSGLQFPNYSSELNVNALELDDSALYLCASSLSSRGGGNEQFFGPGTRLTVL.

The rearrangement links TRBV7-9 to TRBJ2-2; no clear D gene. The CDR3 has 16 amino acids. From germline, CDR1 is SEHNR and CDR2 FQNEAQ (reference sequence). The V end was cut by 1 base, the J end by 4 bases, with 13 bases between. The CDR3 here is CASSLEALEVTGELFF. The CDR3 coding sequence is TGTGCCAGCAGCTTAGAGGCGCTTGAGGTCACCGGGGAGCTGTTTTTT.

V is TRBV5-4 and J is TRBJ2-3; 9 positions match TRBD1. V lost 4 bases and J lost 0; bases outside the gene matches: 6. The CDR3 is 16 residues long. From germline, CDR1 is SGHNT and CDR2 YYREEE (reference sequence). The CDR3 sequence is CASSTLGTGSTDTQYF. The CDR3 coding sequence is TGTGCCAGCAGCACGCTCGGGACAGGGAGCACAGATACGCAGTATTTT.

The rearrangement uses TRBV6-5 and TRBJ2-7, with a tentative D call TRBD1 (6 bases). V lost 6 bases to trimming and J lost 2 bases, with 11 bases between them. Germline CDR1 and CDR2: MNHEY and SVGAGI. This CDR3 spans 13 amino acids. CDR3 in DNA: TGTGCCAGCAGCAACAGGGCGGCCTACGAGCAGTACTTC. Translating it yields CASSNRAAYEQYF.

The CDR3 reads CSVEGRPRGEQYF. The CDR3 DNA follows: TGCAGCGTTGAAGGGAGGCCGCGGGGCGAGCAGTACTTC. J is TRBJ2-7 and V is TRBV29-1; TRBD2 might be the D (6 bases). The CDR3 is made up of 13 amino acids. The V end was cut by 1 base, the J end by 6 bases, with 13 bases between. Germline loops: CDR1 SQVTM, CDR2 ANQGSEA.

The rearrangement uses TRBV27 and TRBJ1-5; no clear D gene. CDR1 is MNHEY, CDR2 SMNVEV, per germline (reference sequence). Trimming stripped 2 bases from V and 0 bases from J, with 8 bases between. This CDR3 is built from 15 residues. CDR3 loop: CASSLEGDSNQPQHF. The CDR3, as DNA: TGTGCCAGCAGTTTAGAGGGCGATAGCAATCAGCCCCAGCATTTT.

The chain employs TRBV2 and TRBJ2-7; D gene unclear. Looked up from germline, CDR1 is SNHLY and CDR2 is FYNNEI. Trimming shortened V by 3 bases and J by 0 bases, and 6 bases separated the two germline ends. This CDR3 contains 13 residues. CDR3 region: CASSEGLSYEQYF. Written as DNA, the CDR3 is TGTGCCAGCAGTGAGGGCCTCTCCTACGAGCAGTACTTC.

The rearrangement links TRBV3-1 (or the pseudogene TRBV3-2) to TRBJ1-5; 8 bases map to TRBD1. Trimming cost V 1 base and J 4 bases; bases outside gene matches: 3. The V gene's germline CDR1 is LGHDT and CDR2 YNNKEL (reference sequence). CDR3 length: 15 residues. Here the CDR3 DNA reads TGTGCCAGCAGCCAAGGGGACAGGCCAAATCAGCCCCAGCATTTT. As protein: CASSQGDRPNQPQHF.

V and J are TRBV18 and TRBJ1-1; TRBD1 might be the D (5 bases). The CDR3 is made up of 14 amino acids. Trimming cost V 2 bases and J 4 bases, with 11 bases left between them. Germline CDR1 is KGHSH and CDR2 is LQKENI. CDR3: CASSPWGEITEAFF. CDR3 DNA: TGTGCCAGCTCACCATGGGGGGAGATCACTGAAGCTTTCTTT. The entire variable domain, with the rest obtained from reference TRBV18 and TRBJ1-1, is as follows: NAGVMQNPRHLVRRRGQEARLRCSPMKGHSHVYWYRQLPEEGLKFMVYLQKENIIDESGMPKERFSAEFPKEGPSILRIQQVVRGDSAAYFCASSPWGEITEAFFGQGTRLTVV.

The sample holds a few counts of this clone. The chain is built from TRBV6-5 and TRBJ2-7; 7 bases match TRBD1. The CDR3 sequence is 14 residues long. V lost 5 bases and J lost 3; bases outside the gene matches: 7. Germline CDR1 reads MNHEY; CDR2 reads SVGAGI. The CDR3 DNA sequence: TGTGCCAGCAGTCCGACAGGGACATTCTACGAGCAGTACTTC. Translation gives CASSPTGTFYEQYF.

This rearrangement joins TRBV2 to TRBJ2-2; 8 positions agree with TRBD1. Germline V lookup: CDR1 SNHLY, CDR2 FYNNEI. The CDR3 has 13 amino acids. V lost 6 bases, J lost 7 bases, and 4 bases stayed unmatched. The CDR3 here is CASRDRANGELFF. Written as DNA, the CDR3 is TGTGCCAGCAGGGACAGGGCGAACGGGGAGCTGTTTTTT.

The chain uses TRBV24-1 and TRBJ2-7; 11 bases match TRBD2. Germline V lookup: CDR1 KGHDR, CDR2 SFDVKD. The CDR3 extends over 17 amino acids. The J segment lost 0 bases and the V segment lost 0 bases, leaving 3 bases of the junction unmatched. The CDR3 region is CATSDLTSGRFSYEQYF. The CDR3 DNA follows: TGTGCCACCAGTGATTTGACTAGCGGGAGATTCTCCTACGAGCAGTACTTC.

The rearrangement joins TRBV4-3 to TRBJ1-1; 7 bases are shared with TRBD1. This CDR3 comprises 16 residues. Per germline, CDR1 LGHNA and CDR2 YSLEER. V lost 4 bases to trimming and J lost 4 bases; unmatched junction nucleotides: 12. The CDR3 sequence is CASSRSLQGVGTEAFF. The CDR3 DNA reads TGCGCCAGCAGCCGATCACTGCAGGGGGTTGGCACTGAAGCTTTCTTT.